What follows are 4 T cell receptor beta chains derived from one specimen sequenced in a study of blood T cell repertoires in COVID-19. Method: immunoSEQ multiplex PCR; TCRdb's copy keeps in-frame clones and lacks some. The sample has 65,000 to 70,000 clones, about 80% seen once; the top ten hold approximately 16%. The material sequenced was peripheral blood. These receptors were collected from a man older than 75 with active COVID-19.

This clone is a singleton in its sample. V usage is TRBV28 and J usage is TRBJ1-1; TRBD1 agrees at 8 bases. J lost 4 bases, V lost 6 bases, and 16 bases had no gene match. Germline assignment: CDR1 MDHEN and CDR2 SYDVKM. The CDR3 sequence is 17 residues long. The CDR3 region has the DNA TGTGCCAGCAGCCCCGTCACCCCACACGACAGGGGCACTGAAGCTTTCTTT. This encodes CASSPVTPHDRGTEAFF. Using reference TRBV28 and TRBJ1-1 for the parts outside the CDR3, the full variable domain is DVKVTQSSRYLVKRTGEKVFLECVQDMDHENMFWYRQDPGLGLRLIYFSYDVKMKEKGDIPEGYSVSREKKERFSLILESASTNQTSMYLCASSPVTPHDRGTEAFFGQGTRLTVV.

The chain is built from TRBV5-4 and TRBJ2-7, with D tentatively TRBD2 (5 bases). Germline V lookup: CDR1 SGHNT, CDR2 YYREEE (reference sequence). This CDR3 comprises 15 residues. The V gene lost 0 bases and the J gene lost 2 bases, with 12 bases spanning the gap. The CDR3 reads CASSLGSGNTYEQYF. In nucleotides, the CDR3 is TGTGCCAGCAGCTTGGGTTCCGGGAACACCTACGAGCAGTACTTC.

This rearrangement joins TRBV7-8 to TRBJ2-5; D unclear. The V and J ends lost 5 bases and 3 bases respectively, with 7 bases between them. The germline CDR1 and CDR2 sequences are SGHVS and FQNEAQ. The CDR3 sequence is 12 residues long. The CDR3 DNA follows: TGTGCCAGCAGCCGGGCAAAAGAGACCCAGTACTTC. Amino acid sequence: CASSRAKETQYF.

This chain links TRBV4-1 with TRBJ2-5, with a weak D call TRBD1 (5 bases). The CDR3 spans 13 residues. Trimming left V 8 bases short and J 2 bases short, with 12 bases between. CDR1 is MGHRA and CDR2 is YSYEKL in the germline V gene. CDR3 region: CASGKGLQETQYF. The CDR3 DNA reads as TGCGCCAGCGGCAAGGGGTTACAAGAGACCCAGTACTTC.